These T cell receptor beta chains were read from a single sample in a study of T cells after yellow fever vaccination. TCRdb analysed the 5' RACE reads with MiXCR anew, one entry per CDR3 protein. Of 250,000 to 350,000 distinct CDR3 sequences listed, about 10% are singletons. The source material was CD4+ T cells sorted from PBMCs, sampled 5 days after the yellow fever booster vaccination. The receptor set was obtained from a man between 18 and 29 years old who received the YFV17D yellow fever vaccine. The CDR3 runs from the conserved cysteine through the conserved F or W.

J gene,V gene,CDR3 protein
TRBJ1-1,TRBV6-2/TRBV6-3,CASTHDRERTEAFF
TRBJ2-1,TRBV5-4,CASSLSGGSVNEQFF
TRBJ2-1,TRBV29-1,CSAGQGTLNEQFF
TRBJ2-5,TRBV6-5,CASSPRVAGIQETQYF
TRBJ2-3,TRBV3-1,CASSTRARRADTQYF
TRBJ1-5,TRBV12-3/TRBV12-4,CASSLRDRGYQPQHF
TRBJ1-1,TRBV7-9,CASSLGTMGTEAFF
TRBJ1-1,TRBV18,CASSPLGAVTGTEAFF
TRBJ2-1,TRBV20-1,CSGQDNEQFF
TRBJ2-2,TRBV12-3/TRBV12-4,CASSPQEGTGELFF
TRBJ2-3,TRBV11-2,CASSPRTRVDTQYF
TRBJ2-5,TRBV5-1,CASSLVQGGQETQYF
TRBJ1-1,TRBV20-1,CSAKRQALNTEAFF
TRBJ2-7,TRBV20-1,CSALIAYEQYF
TRBJ1-3,TRBV6-5,CASSYGAFPGNTTYF
TRBJ1-2,TRBV5-1,CASSLGSNYGYTF
TRBJ1-1,TRBV7-9,CASSLGDSGRNTEAFF
TRBJ2-1,TRBV3-1,CASSHRQGGNEQFF
TRBJ2-5,TRBV29-1,CSVDGPSGQETQYF
TRBJ2-3,TRBV7-9,CASSFIGRVGDTQYF
TRBJ1-2,TRBV18,CASSPQTAGANYGYTF
TRBJ2-3,TRBV9,CASSVAAGRGTDTQYF
TRBJ2-7,TRBV3-1,CASGTGHYEQYF
TRBJ2-1,TRBV27,CASSSGQGWNEQFF
TRBJ2-7,TRBV20-1,CSAGRGGAGEQYF
TRBJ2-5,TRBV7-2,CASSNSGLTQYF
TRBJ1-2,TRBV6-1,CASSTGTGGRSYTF
TRBJ1-4,TRBV7-9,CASSLTGFQEKLFF